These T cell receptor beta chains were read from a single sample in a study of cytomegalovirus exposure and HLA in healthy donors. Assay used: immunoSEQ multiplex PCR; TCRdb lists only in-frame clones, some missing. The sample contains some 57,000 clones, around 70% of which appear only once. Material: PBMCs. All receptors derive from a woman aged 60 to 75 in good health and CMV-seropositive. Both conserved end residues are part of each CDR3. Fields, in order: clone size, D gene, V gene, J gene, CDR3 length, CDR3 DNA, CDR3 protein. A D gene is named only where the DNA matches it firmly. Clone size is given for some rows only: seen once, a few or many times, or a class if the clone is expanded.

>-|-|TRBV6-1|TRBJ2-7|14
TGTGCCAGCAGTTCCCGCCGGGACATGTACGAGCAGTACTTC
CASSSRRDMYEQYF
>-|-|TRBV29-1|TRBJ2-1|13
TGCAGCGTCCTCCCGGACAGCAACAATGAGCAGTTCTTC
CSVLPDSNNEQFF
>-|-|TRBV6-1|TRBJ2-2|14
TGTGCCAGCAGTGAATTAACGGTCACCGGGGAGCTGTTTTTT
CASSELTVTGELFF
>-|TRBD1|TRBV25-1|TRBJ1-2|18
TGTGCCAGCAGTAATCGTAGGACAGGGGCCCTGGGGTTTGTCGGCTACACCTTC
CASSNRRTGALGFVGYTF
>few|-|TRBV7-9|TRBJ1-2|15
TGTGCCAGCACCTCTTCAGATGTTATCAACTATGGCTACACCTTC
CASTSSDVINYGYTF
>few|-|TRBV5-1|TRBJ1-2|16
TGCGCCAGCAGCTTGGGCTTCGTGGGGCGCGACTATGGCTACACCTTC
CASSLGFVGRDYGYTF
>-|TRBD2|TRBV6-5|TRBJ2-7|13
TGTGCCAGCAGTCCACTAGCGGGGTGGGAGCAGTACTTC
CASSPLAGWEQYF
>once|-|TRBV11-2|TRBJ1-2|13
TGTGCCAGCAGCTCAGGGGATGTGAGTGGCTACACCTTC
CASSSGDVSGYTF
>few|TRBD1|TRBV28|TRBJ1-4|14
TGTGCCAGCATCTCAGGACAGGGTGGGGAAAAACTGTTTTTT
CASISGQGGEKLFF
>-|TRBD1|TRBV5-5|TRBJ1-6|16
TGTGCCAGCAGCAACCTGCCGGGACAGGGGTATTCACCCCTCCACTTT
CASSNLPGQGYSPLHF
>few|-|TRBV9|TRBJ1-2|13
TGTGCCAGCAGCGAGGGGGGGGCTGGTGGCTACACCTTC
CASSEGGAGGYTF
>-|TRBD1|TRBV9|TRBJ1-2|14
TGTGCCAGCAGCATGTCGGGACAGGTTTATGGCTACACCTTC
CASSMSGQVYGYTF
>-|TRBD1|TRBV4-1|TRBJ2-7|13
TGCGCCAGCAGCCAGCTTCCAGGGGGCGGAGGGTACTTC
CASSQLPGGGGYF
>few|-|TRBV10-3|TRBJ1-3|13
TGTGCCATCAGGGACAGCTCTGGAAACACCATATATTTT
CAIRDSSGNTIYF
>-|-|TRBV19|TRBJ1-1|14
TGTGCCAGTAGTATATCCCAGGGTATCACTGAAGCTTTCTTT
CASSISQGITEAFF
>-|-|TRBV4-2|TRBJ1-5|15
TGTGCCAGCAGCCAAGATGGAGGGTCGAGTCAGCCCCAGCATTTT
CASSQDGGSSQPQHF
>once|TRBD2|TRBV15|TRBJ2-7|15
TGTGCCACCAGCAGAGAACTCGCGGGGGGGCCCGAGCAGTACTTC
CATSRELAGGPEQYF
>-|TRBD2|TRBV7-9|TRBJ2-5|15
TGTGCCAGCAGCAAAGCGGGGGGACCTCAAGAGACCCAGTACTTC
CASSKAGGPQETQYF
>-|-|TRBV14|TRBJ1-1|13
TGTGCCAGCAGCAGACAGCTGAACACTGAAGCTTTCTTT
CASSRQLNTEAFF
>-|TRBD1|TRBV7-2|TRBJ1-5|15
TGTGCCAGCAGCCAGGGGGGACCAAGCAATCAGCCCCAGCATTTT
CASSQGGPSNQPQHF
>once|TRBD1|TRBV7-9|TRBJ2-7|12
TGTGCCATCCGACAGGGCAGCTACGAGCAGTACTTC
CAIRQGSYEQYF
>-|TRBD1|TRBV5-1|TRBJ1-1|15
TGCGCCAGCAGCGAACGACAGGGGGCGGTCACTGAAGCTTTCTTT
CASSERQGAVTEAFF
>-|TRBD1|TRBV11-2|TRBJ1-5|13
TGTGCCAGCAGCCCGGACAGGGATCAGCCCCAGCATTTT
CASSPDRDQPQHF
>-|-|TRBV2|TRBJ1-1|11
TGTGCCAGCAAGAGTGACACTGAAGCTTTCTTT
CASKSDTEAFF
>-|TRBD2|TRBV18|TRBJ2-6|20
TGTGCCAGCTCACCAGCTCTAGCGGGGGGGCTCCGCTCTGGGGCCAACGTCCTGACTTTC
CASSPALAGGLRSGANVLTF
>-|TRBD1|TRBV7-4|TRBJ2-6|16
TGTGCCAGCAGCCAGGGGGCAAATCCTGGGGCCAACGTCCTGACTTTC
CASSQGANPGANVLTF
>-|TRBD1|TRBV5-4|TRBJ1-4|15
TGTGCCAGCAGCTTGACAGGGGGAACTAATGAAAAACTGTTTTTT
CASSLTGGTNEKLFF
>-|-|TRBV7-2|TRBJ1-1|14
TGTGCCAGCAGGCAGAATCAGGGTAACACTGAAGCTTTCTTT
CASRQNQGNTEAFF
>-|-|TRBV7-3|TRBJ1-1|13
TGTGCCAGCAGCTTCGGGGAGAACACTGAAGCTTTCTTT
CASSFGENTEAFF
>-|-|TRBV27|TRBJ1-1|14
TGTGCCAGTGCCCTAGAGGCAGGGGCCAATGAAGCTTTCTTT
CASALEAGANEAFF
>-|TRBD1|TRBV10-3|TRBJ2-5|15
TGTGCCATCAGTTCACCCGACAGGGGCCAAGAGACCCAGTACTTC
CAISSPDRGQETQYF
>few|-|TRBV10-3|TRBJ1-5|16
TGTGCCATCAGTGAGGGTTTAGGACAGAGCAATCAGCCCCAGCATTTT
CAISEGLGQSNQPQHF
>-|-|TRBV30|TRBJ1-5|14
TGTGCCTGGAGTTCACAGGGAGGGGACCAGCCCCAGCATTTT
CAWSSQGGDQPQHF
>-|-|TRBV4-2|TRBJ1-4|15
TGTGCCAGCAGCCAAGATCAGGGTACAAAGGAAAAACTGTTTTTT
CASSQDQGTKEKLFF
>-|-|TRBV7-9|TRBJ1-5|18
TGTGCCAGCAGCTTGTACGGCAGGAAAGGATATAGCAATCAGCCCCAGCATTTT
CASSLYGRKGYSNQPQHF
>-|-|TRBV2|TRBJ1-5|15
TGTGCCAGCAGTGATCGGTCAGGGGTAGATCAGCCCCAGCATTTT
CASSDRSGVDQPQHF
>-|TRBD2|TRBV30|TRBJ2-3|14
TGTGCCTGGAGCATGGGGGGGGGCACAGATACGCAGTATTTT
CAWSMGGGTDTQYF
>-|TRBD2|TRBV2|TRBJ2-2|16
TGTGCCAGCAGTGATGGTTTACGGGGGGGGGCCGGGGAGCTGTTTTTT
CASSDGLRGGAGELFF